What follows describes a single T cell receptor beta chain. The record originates from a study of blood T cell repertoires in COVID-19. In terms of age and location, participants ranged from roughly 18 to 90 years and lived in under 30 US areas. Grouping used clinical history reported by participants in a survey and questionnaire. Recovered Cohort 3 donors showed two negative PCRs, clearance, or symptom resolution. Original data processing: Amplification of reference gene primers provided the estimated nucleated cell counts. Sequenced by immunoSEQ multiplex PCR; TCRdb stores in-frame clones only, minus some. The DNA gave D and trimming, while V, J and clone size come from that table. The sample records 250,000 to 350,000 clones, around 90% being singletons. The CDR3 is made up of 19 amino acids. Trimming shortened V by 3 bases and J by 7 bases, and 30 bases separated the two germline ends. The V gene's germline CDR1 is MRHNA and CDR2 SNTAGT.

The receptor comes from a woman in her 30s who had recovered from COVID-19. V usage is TRBV6-4 and J usage is TRBJ1-1; perhaps TRBD1 as D (5 bases). Sequencing input: PBMCs or T cells enriched from blood (not recorded which). The CDR3 loop reads CASSESHFNYWGERDEAFF. CDR3 nucleotide sequence: TGTGCCAGCAGTGAAAGTCATTTTAACTACTGGGGGGAAAGGGATGAAGCTTTCTTT.